Below, one TCR beta chain is given with its context. Trimming stripped 1 base from V and 4 bases from J, with 13 bases between. Germline V gene data show CDR1 as SGHTA and CDR2 as FQGNSA. The CDR3 runs to 15 residues. This table comes from immunoSEQ multiplex PCR, and its TCRdb copy is limited to in-frame clones, with some not included. The table shows fewer than 120,000 clones, with around nine tenths occurring only once. These data come from a study of siplizumab effects on memory and regulatory T cells. This clonotype originated in a human donor in good health. Specimen: CD4+ T cells sorted from blood. The V and J genes are TRBV7-2 and TRBJ1-2; a possible D gene is TRBD1 (6 bases). In DNA, the CDR3 is TGTGCCAGCAGCTTAGAAACAGGGAAAGGCTATGGCTACACCTTC. It yields the protein CASSLETGKGYGYTF.